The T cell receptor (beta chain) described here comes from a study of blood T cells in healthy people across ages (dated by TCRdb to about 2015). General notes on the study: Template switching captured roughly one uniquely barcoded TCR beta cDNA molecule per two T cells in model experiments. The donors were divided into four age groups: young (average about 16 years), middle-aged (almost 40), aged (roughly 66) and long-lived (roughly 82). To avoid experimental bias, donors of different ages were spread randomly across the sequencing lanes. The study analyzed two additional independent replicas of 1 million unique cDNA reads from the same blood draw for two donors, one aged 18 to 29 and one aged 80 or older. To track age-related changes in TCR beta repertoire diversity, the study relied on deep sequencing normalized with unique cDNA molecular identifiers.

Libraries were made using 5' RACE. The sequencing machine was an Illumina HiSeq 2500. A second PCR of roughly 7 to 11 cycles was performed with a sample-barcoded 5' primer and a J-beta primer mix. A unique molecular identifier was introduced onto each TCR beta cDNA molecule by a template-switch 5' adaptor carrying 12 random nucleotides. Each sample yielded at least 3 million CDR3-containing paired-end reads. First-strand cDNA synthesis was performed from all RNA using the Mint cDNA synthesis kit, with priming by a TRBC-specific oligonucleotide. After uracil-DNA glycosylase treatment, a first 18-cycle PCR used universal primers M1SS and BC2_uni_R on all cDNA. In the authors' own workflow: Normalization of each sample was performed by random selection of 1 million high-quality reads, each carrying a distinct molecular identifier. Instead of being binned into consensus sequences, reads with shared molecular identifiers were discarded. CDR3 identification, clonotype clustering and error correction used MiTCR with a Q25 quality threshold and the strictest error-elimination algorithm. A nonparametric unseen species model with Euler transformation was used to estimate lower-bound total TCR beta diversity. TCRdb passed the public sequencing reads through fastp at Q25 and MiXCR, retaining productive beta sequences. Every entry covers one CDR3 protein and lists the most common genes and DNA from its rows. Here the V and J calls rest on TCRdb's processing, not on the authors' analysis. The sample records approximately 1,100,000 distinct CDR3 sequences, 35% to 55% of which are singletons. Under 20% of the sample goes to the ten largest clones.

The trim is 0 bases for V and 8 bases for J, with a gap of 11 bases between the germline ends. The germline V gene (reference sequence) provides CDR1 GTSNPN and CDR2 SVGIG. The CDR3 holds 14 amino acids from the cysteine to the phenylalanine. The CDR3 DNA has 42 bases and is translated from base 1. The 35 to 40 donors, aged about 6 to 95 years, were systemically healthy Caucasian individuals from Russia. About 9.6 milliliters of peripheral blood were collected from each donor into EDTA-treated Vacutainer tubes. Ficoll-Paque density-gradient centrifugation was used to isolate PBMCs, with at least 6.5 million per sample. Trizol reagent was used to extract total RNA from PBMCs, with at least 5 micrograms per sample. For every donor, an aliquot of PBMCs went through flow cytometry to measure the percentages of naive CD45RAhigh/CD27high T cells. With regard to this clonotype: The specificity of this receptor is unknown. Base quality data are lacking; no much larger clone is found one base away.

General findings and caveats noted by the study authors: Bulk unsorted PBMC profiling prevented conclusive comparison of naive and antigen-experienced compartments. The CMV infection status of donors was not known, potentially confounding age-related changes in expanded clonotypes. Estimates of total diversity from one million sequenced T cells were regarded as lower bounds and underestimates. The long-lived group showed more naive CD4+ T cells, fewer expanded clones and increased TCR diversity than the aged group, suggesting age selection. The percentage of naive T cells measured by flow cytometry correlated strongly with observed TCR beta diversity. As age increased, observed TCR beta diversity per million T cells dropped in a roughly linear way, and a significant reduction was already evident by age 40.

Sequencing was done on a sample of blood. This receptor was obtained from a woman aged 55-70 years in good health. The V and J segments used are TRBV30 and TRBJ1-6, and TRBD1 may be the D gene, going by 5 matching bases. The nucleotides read TGTGCCTGGAGTGTCGGGGGGGGATATTCACCCCTCCACTTT. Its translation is CAWSVGGGYSPLHF.